This T cell receptor beta chain is from a study of human T cells and chemical hapten exposure. Germline V CDR1 and CDR2: SGHNT, YYREEE (reference sequence). This CDR3 contains 14 residues. Trimming removed 3 bases from V and 3 bases from J, with 11 bases in between. The time point denotes: patch test 1, 2 weeks after DPC sensitization. Noted treatment: therapeutic diphenylcyclopropenone sensitization with weekly scalp DPC. TCRdb processed the RACE reads anew with MiXCR; each CDR3 protein has one entry. The data show about 380,000 distinct CDR3 sequences, with roughly 4.8% seen just once and approximately 2.3% held by the top ten. This clonotype was observed at least ten times.

The sequencing here drew on whole blood, taken in connection with sensitization to the hapten diphenylcyclopropenone (DPC). The TCR originated in a woman in her forties or fifties with alopecia areata. Some clones in this sample may be carry-over from other donors' samples. V gene TRBV5-4 combines with J gene TRBJ2-3; D gene uncertain. CDR3 loop: CASSSNVGTDTQYF. In DNA form, the CDR3 reads TGTGCCAGCAGCTCTAATGTTGGGACAGATACGCAGTATTTT.